Following are 32 T cell receptor beta chains from one sample sequenced in a study of OX40 agonist ivuxolimab in advanced cancers. Assay: immunoSEQ multiplex PCR; the TCRdb copy retains only in-frame clones and omits some. Of around 69,000 clones in the sample, around 89% are singletons; the top ten hold 4%. The material sequenced was CD4+ or CD8+ T cells sorted from blood, taken in a trial of the OX40 agonist ivuxolimab. Receptors were obtained from an adult with an advanced solid tumor such as melanoma, head and neck, liver or kidney cancer.

DNA of the CDR3: TGTGCCAGCAGTGCTGAGAAGCGCGGGAGTTACAATGAGCAGTTCTTC. This gives the protein CASSAEKRGSYNEQFF. The chain carries TRBV6-1 and TRBJ2-1; 7 bases fit TRBD2. The V gene end was trimmed by 4 bases and the J gene end by 4 bases; junction bases not matched to a gene: 10. Germline CDR1 MNHNS, CDR2 SASEGT. The CDR3 is made up of 16 amino acids.

The rearrangement joins TRBV28 to TRBJ1-5; D is undetermined. Germline assignment: CDR1 MDHEN and CDR2 SYDVKM. V was shortened by 6 bases and J by 5 bases, with 23 bases between the two germline ends. The CDR3 is 17 residues long. The CDR3 here is CASRQIGPAVGDQPQHF. For the CDR3, the DNA is TGTGCCAGCAGACAAATCGGGCCGGCCGTCGGGGATCAGCCCCAGCATTTT. Complete variable domain (other parts from reference TRBV28 and TRBJ1-5): DVKVTQSSRYLVKRTGEKVFLECVQDMDHENMFWYRQDPGLGLRLIYFSYDVKMKEKGDIPEGYSVSREKKERFSLILESASTNQTSMYLCASRQIGPAVGDQPQHFGDGTRLSIL.

V gene TRBV5-4 combines with J gene TRBJ1-1; 9 nucleotides line up with TRBD1. V shed 4 bases, J shed 6 bases, and the junction held 4 bases outside the gene matches. Germline assignment: CDR1 SGHNT and CDR2 YYREEE (reference sequence). The CDR3 extends over 13 amino acids. The CDR3 nucleotides read TGTGCCAGCAGCCCACAGGGGGCATCTGAAGCTTTCTTT. It codes for CASSPQGASEAFF.

The J gene is TRBJ2-3, the V gene TRBV6-5; TRBD2 aligns across 10 bases. The germline V gene encodes CDR1 MNHEY and CDR2 SVGAGI. CDR3 length: 15 residues. V was clipped by 2 bases and J by 7 bases; unmatched bases: 6. This chain's CDR3 is CASSYATSGKYTQYF. CDR3 nucleotides: TGTGCCAGCAGTTACGCAACTAGCGGGAAGTATACGCAGTATTTT.

The J gene is TRBJ2-7, the V gene TRBV11-3, with D possibly TRBD2 on 6 matching bases. Germline V lookup: CDR1 SGHNT, CDR2 YENEEA. V dropped 5 bases and J dropped 6 bases, with 20 bases sitting between them. The CDR3 contains 15 residues. The CDR3 DNA is TGTGCCAGCAGCCAGGGACTCTCCCAAACCAGCGAGCAGTACTTC. Translated, it gives CASSQGLSQTSEQYF.

This sequence joins TRBV2 and TRBJ2-7; D is perhaps TRBD1 or TRBD2 (5 bases each). CDR3 length: 12 residues. Trimming removed 8 bases from V and 4 bases from J, with 12 bases in between. Germline V gives CDR1 SNHLY, CDR2 FYNNEI. The CDR3 sequence: CASGGRGYEQYF. CDR3 sequence (DNA): TGTGCCAGCGGGGGTCGGGGTTACGAGCAGTACTTC.

The genes are TRBV19 and TRBJ2-7; D may correspond to TRBD1 or TRBD2 (5 bases each). CDR1 is LNHDA, CDR2 SQIVND, per germline (reference sequence). The ends were cut back, 6 bases at V and 3 bases at J, with 15 bases in the middle. The CDR3 has 14 amino acids. The CDR3 nucleotides are TGTGCCAGTAGGGACACGGGGAGCAACTACGAGCAGTACTTC. This gives the protein CASRDTGSNYEQYF.

This chain links TRBV7-9 with TRBJ2-1; tentative D call: TRBD2 (5 bases). The V end lost 5 bases, the J end lost 4 bases, and 12 bases lay between the germline ends. Germline CDR1 SEHNR, CDR2 FQNEAQ (reference sequence). The CDR3 is 14 amino acids. The CDR3 DNA sequence: TGTGCCAGCAGCCCCGCTTCGGGGTACAATGAGCAGTTCTTC. It codes for CASSPASGYNEQFF. Using reference TRBV7-9 and TRBJ2-1 for the parts outside the CDR3, the full variable domain is DTGVSQNPRHKITKRGQNVTFRCDPISEHNRLYWYRQTLGQGPEFLTYFQNEAQLEKSRLLSDRFSAERPKGSFSTLEIQRTEQGDSAMYLCASSPASGYNEQFFGPGTRLTVL.

CDR3 region: CSARSGNTIYF. The CDR3 DNA reads as TGCAGTGCTAGATCTGGAAACACCATATATTTT. The chain uses TRBV20-1 and TRBJ1-3; D gene uncertain. Trimming removed 2 bases from V and 1 base from J, with 0 bases in between. This CDR3 is 11 amino acids long. Germline V gene data show CDR1 as DFQATT and CDR2 as SNEGSKA (reference sequence).

The J gene is TRBJ2-7, the V gene TRBV5-1; TRBD2 aligns across 7 bases. Germline V CDR1 and CDR2: SGHRS, YFSETQ. The CDR3 loop spans 16 amino acids. Trimming at V came to 2 bases and at J to 6 bases, leaving 14 bases not matched to a gene. CDR3 region: CASSFYTSVPRGEQYF. CDR3 sequence (DNA): TGCGCCAGCAGCTTTTACACTAGCGTACCGCGGGGCGAGCAGTACTTC. Complete variable domain (other parts from reference TRBV5-1 and TRBJ2-7): KAGVTQTPRYLIKTRGQQVTLSCSPISGHRSVSWYQQTPGQGLQFLFEYFSETQRNKGNFPGRFSGRQFSNSRSEMNVSTLELGDSALYLCASSFYTSVPRGEQYFGPGTRLTVT.

The J gene is TRBJ2-7, the V gene TRBV28, with a possible D match to TRBD1 (5 bases). Germline loops: CDR1 MDHEN, CDR2 SYDVKM. This CDR3 has 13 residues. Trimming stripped 2 bases from V and 2 bases from J, with 7 bases between. The CDR3 DNA reads TGTGCCAGCAGTTTAAGGGGCCCCTACGAGCAGTACTTC. Translated: CASSLRGPYEQYF.

This clone is a singleton in its sample. The chain links TRBV19 to TRBJ2-1, with 7 positions matching TRBD1. V shed 6 bases, J shed 8 bases, and the junction held 13 bases outside the gene matches. This CDR3 spans 15 amino acids. Looked up from germline, CDR1 is LNHDA and CDR2 is SQIVND (reference sequence). CDR3 sequence: CASSRRDSKGDEQFF. CDR3 nucleotide sequence: TGTGCCAGTAGCCGACGGGACAGTAAAGGAGATGAGCAGTTCTTC.

V gene TRBV6-1 combines with J gene TRBJ1-1; D remains ambiguous. The CDR3 is 13 residues long. Germline loops: CDR1 MNHNS, CDR2 SASEGT. Trimming cost V 5 bases and J 1 base, with 8 bases left between them. Here the CDR3 reads CASSFDGNTEAFF. As DNA, the CDR3 is TGTGCCAGCAGTTTCGACGGGAACACTGAAGCTTTCTTT.

V and J are TRBV11-3 and TRBJ2-7; 10 bases map to TRBD1. CDR3 length equals 15 residues. J was trimmed by 5 bases and V by 3 bases; bases with no gene match: 7. Germline V lookup: CDR1 SGHNT, CDR2 YENEEA. The CDR3 DNA sequence: TGTGCCAGCAGCTTGAGACAGGGGGCAGGTAACGAGCAGTACTTC. Protein product: CASSLRQGAGNEQYF.

The rearrangement uses TRBV5-3 and TRBJ1-2, with 7 bases matching TRBD1. Being an ORF, TRBV5-3 has a function that is uncertain. This CDR3 contains 12 residues. Losses at the gene ends were 8 bases for V and 8 bases for J; bases not matched to a gene: 9. This chain's CDR3 is CASSRTGVGYTF. The DNA of the CDR3 is TGTGCCAGCAGCCGTACAGGGGTCGGCTACACCTTC.

The genes are TRBV7-2 and TRBJ1-5; D is perhaps TRBD1 (5 bases). V lost 3 bases and J lost 3, with 12 bases in between. The CDR3 has 15 amino acids. Looked up from germline, CDR1 is SGHTA and CDR2 is FQGNSA. The CDR3 coding sequence is TGTGCCAGCAGCTTCACAGGAGGGACCAATCAGCCCCAGCATTTT. Amino acids: CASSFTGGTNQPQHF.

For the CDR3, the DNA is TGTGCCAGCAGGCTGGCGGGACAGGGAGACTATGGCTACACCTTC. Translation gives CASRLAGQGDYGYTF. This chain links TRBV28 with TRBJ1-2; 9 bases are a match to TRBD1. Trimming cost V 6 bases and J 3 bases; bases outside gene matches: 8. This CDR3 region has 15 residues. Germline CDR1 MDHEN, CDR2 SYDVKM.

V usage is TRBV5-1 and J usage is TRBJ2-1; 11 bases agree with TRBD2. Trimming took 4 bases from V and 6 from J; bases not matched to a gene: 3. The CDR3 is made up of 14 amino acids. Per the germline V gene, CDR1 is SGHRS and CDR2 is YFSETQ. CDR3 in amino acids: CASSNGLAGNEQFF. DNA of the CDR3: TGCGCCAGCAGCAACGGACTAGCGGGCAATGAGCAGTTCTTC.

This clone appeared once. A read error may account for a junction end that differs from germline. The chain carries TRBV18 and TRBJ2-7, with 7 bases fitting TRBD2. The CDR3 contains 12 residues. CDR1 and CDR2 from the germline V gene are KGHSH and LQKENI. CDR3 sequence: CASSPTGGTPTF. The CDR3 bases are TGTGCCAGCTCACCGACGGGGGGAACCCCTACCTTC.

This clone was recorded once. The V gene is TRBV19, the J gene TRBJ1-2; tentatively, D is TRBD1 (6 bases). Germline loops: CDR1 LNHDA, CDR2 SQIVND (reference sequence). V lost 3 bases and J lost 3, with 14 bases in between. The CDR3 loop spans 15 amino acids. The CDR3 loop reads CASSIDRLDHYGYTF. In DNA form, the CDR3 reads TGTGCCAGTAGTATCGACAGGCTAGACCACTATGGCTACACCTTC.

This chain links TRBV5-1 with TRBJ2-1; a weak D match, TRBD2 (6 bases). The CDR3 has 16 amino acids. Trimming removed 0 bases from V and 0 bases from J, with 10 bases in between. Germline V lookup: CDR1 SGHRS, CDR2 YFSETQ. The DNA for the CDR3 is TGCGCCAGCAGCTTGGGATTCGGGAGCTCCTACAATGAGCAGTTCTTC. It yields the protein CASSLGFGSSYNEQFF.

This rearrangement joins TRBV27 to TRBJ2-3; 9 bases map to TRBD2. Germline trimming cut 5 bases from V and 8 bases from J; bases unmatched to any gene: 11. Germline V gives CDR1 MNHEY, CDR2 SMNVEV (reference sequence). The CDR3 is made up of 15 amino acids. CDR3: CASSPSLLAGSTQYF. DNA of the CDR3: TGTGCCAGCAGTCCTTCCTTGCTAGCGGGGAGTACGCAGTATTTT.

The chain recombines TRBV6-6 with TRBJ1-1, with a possible D match to TRBD1 (6 bases). Trimming pared 4 bases from V and 0 bases from J, leaving 9 bases between. Per the germline V gene, CDR1 is MNHNY and CDR2 is SVGAGI (reference sequence). This CDR3 spans 14 amino acids. The CDR3 region has the DNA TGTGCCAGCAGTTGGACAGATATGAACACTGAAGCTTTCTTT. This codes for CASSWTDMNTEAFF.

The V call is TRBV4-3, the J call TRBJ2-1; D ambiguous. The CDR3 spans 13 residues. Trimming removed 0 bases at V and 5 bases at J, with 5 bases between. Germline loops: CDR1 LGHNA, CDR2 YSLEER. The CDR3 DNA sequence: TGCGCCAGCAGCCAAGAACTAAACAATGAGCAGTTCTTC. It translates to CASSQELNNEQFF.

The chain couples TRBV19 to TRBJ1-1; tentative D call: TRBD1 (5 bases). The CDR3 runs to 15 residues. Germline CDR1 is LNHDA and CDR2 is SQIVND (reference sequence). Between the trimmed V and J ends, which lost 4 bases and 3 bases, there was a span of 15 bases. In nucleotides, the CDR3 is TGTGCCAGTAGTACCGACGGGACTGGGGACACTGAAGCTTTCTTT. Translated: CASSTDGTGDTEAFF. The whole variable domain, remainder taken from reference TRBV19 and TRBJ1-1, is DGGITQSPKYLFRKEGQNVTLSCEQNLNHDAMYWYRQDPGQGLRLIYYSQIVNDFQKGDIAEGYSVSREKKESFPLTVTSAQKNPTAFYLCASSTDGTGDTEAFFGQGTRLTVV.

The chain carries TRBV5-1 and TRBJ1-1; maybe TRBD1 (6 bases). The CDR3 length is 12 residues. V lost 2 bases, J lost 5 bases, and 7 bases lay in between. Germline V lookup: CDR1 SGHRS, CDR2 YFSETQ. The DNA of the CDR3 is TGCGCCAGCAGCTTAAGGGGGACTGAAGCTTTCTTT. It specifies CASSLRGTEAFF.

The count of this clone is one. This sequence joins TRBV4-2 and TRBJ1-2; D is ambiguous. V dropped 0 bases and J dropped 2 bases, with 7 bases sitting between them. Germline CDR1 LGHNA, CDR2 YNFKEQ. The CDR3 is 14 residues long. The CDR3 nucleotides read TGTGCCAGCAGCCAAGAAGGGATCAACTATGGCTACACCTTC. This translates into CASSQEGINYGYTF.

The rearrangement joins TRBV10-3 to TRBJ2-3; no clear D gene. The CDR3 has 13 residues. The ends were cut back, 4 bases at V and 2 bases at J, with 7 bases in the middle. From germline, CDR1 is ENHRY and CDR2 SYGVKD. The CDR3, as DNA: TGTGCCATCAGTGGTAGCTACACAGATACGCAGTATTTT. Translated: CAISGSYTDTQYF.

This chain connects TRBV7-3 to TRBJ1-1; the match to TRBD1 covers 12 bases. CDR3 length equals 15 residues. Germline CDR1 is SGHTA and CDR2 is FQGTGA. The ends lost 10 bases at V and 4 bases at J; junction bases unmatched: 10. The CDR3 nucleotides read TGTGCCACCTACCAGGGACAGGGGGCGTCCACTGAAGCTTTCTTT. It encodes CATYQGQGASTEAFF.

This clone has only a few counts. The chain recombines TRBV18 with TRBJ1-3; TRBD1 might be the D (5 bases). Germline CDR1 KGHSH, CDR2 LQKENI. V lost 2 bases and J lost 0, with 8 bases in between. The CDR3 sequence is 15 residues long. The CDR3 spells CASSPTGFSGNTIYF. CDR3 nucleotides: TGTGCCAGCTCACCAACAGGCTTCTCTGGAAACACCATATATTTT.

This rearrangement joins TRBV29-1 to TRBJ2-3, with D possibly being TRBD2 (5 bases). Trimming took off 4 bases at V and 4 bases at J, with 12 bases between the two ends. This CDR3 is built from 13 residues. Germline-derived CDR1 and CDR2 are SQVTM and ANQGSEA. The CDR3 spells CSVGRETPDTQYF. The CDR3, as DNA: TGCAGCGTTGGAAGGGAGACCCCAGATACGCAGTATTTT.

The rearrangement uses TRBV6-5 and TRBJ2-3; D not certain. CDR1 and CDR2 from the germline V gene are MNHEY and SVGAGI. V was clipped by 6 bases and J by 1 base, with 14 bases between them. There are 15 residues in the CDR3. CDR3 DNA: TGTGCCAGCAGGGACGTCTCTGGAGGCACAGATACGCAGTATTTT. This codes for CASRDVSGGTDTQYF.